This entry lists 21 T cell receptor beta chains sequenced from one sample in a study of cytomegalovirus exposure and HLA in healthy donors. PCR used 60 Vbeta primers and 13 Jbeta primers. The table came from immunoSEQ multiplex PCR; TCRdb's copy has only in-frame clones and leaves some out. The table has about 97,000 clones, around three quarters seen once; the top ten hold 2.5% to 3.5%. Sequencing was carried out using PBMCs. These receptors came from a male donor in good health and CMV-seropositive.

Only a few counts were recorded for this clone. This sequence joins TRBV7-9 and TRBJ2-1; D gene uncertain. Per the germline V gene, CDR1 is SEHNR and CDR2 is FQNEAQ (reference sequence). The CDR3 extends over 13 amino acids. Trimming cost V 3 bases and J 4 bases, with 7 bases left between them. CDR3 sequence: CASSFPVYNEQFF. CDR3 DNA sequence: TGTGCCAGCAGCTTTCCCGTTTACAATGAGCAGTTCTTC.

The rearrangement uses TRBV30 and TRBJ2-5, with D unresolved. The germline V gene encodes CDR1 GTSNPN and CDR2 SVGIG (reference sequence). The V and J ends lost 0 bases and 7 bases respectively, with 9 bases between them. The CDR3 totals 12 residues. CDR3: CAWSVSSGTQYF. DNA for the CDR3: TGTGCCTGGAGTGTAAGCTCGGGGACCCAGTACTTC.

Remarks on this clone: This CDR3 is also generated by other DNA sequences in the sample. The chain uses TRBV5-1 and TRBJ1-1; a possible D gene is TRBD1 (5 bases). Germline CDR1 is SGHRS and CDR2 is YFSETQ. Trimming pared 0 bases from V and 0 bases from J, leaving 9 bases between. This CDR3 comprises 15 residues. The CDR3 DNA reads TGCGCCAGCAGCTTGGCGGGGGGGATGAACACTGAAGCTTTCTTT. Residues: CASSLAGGMNTEAFF.

This clone was seen a handful of times. This rearrangement joins TRBV7-2 to TRBJ1-1, with 7 positions matching TRBD1. Germline V gene lookup returns CDR1 SGHTA and CDR2 FQGNSA. CDR3 length equals 15 residues. Trimming took 5 bases from V and 4 from J; bases not matched to a gene: 10. The CDR3 protein is CASSTQQGWATEAFF. The CDR3 nucleotides read TGTGCCAGCAGCACCCAACAGGGGTGGGCCACTGAAGCTTTCTTT.

This clone was picked up a small number of times. The rearrangement joins TRBV30 to TRBJ1-1; 12 bases are a match to TRBD1. Looked up from germline, CDR1 is GTSNPN and CDR2 is SVGIG (reference sequence). This CDR3 region has 15 residues. After removal of 4 bases from V and 1 base from J, the junction contained 4 bases not matched to a gene. CDR3 residues: CAWKGQGAANTEAFF. DNA for the CDR3: TGTGCCTGGAAGGGACAGGGGGCGGCGAACACTGAAGCTTTCTTT.

The chain uses TRBV7-9 and TRBJ1-1, with 7 bases aligning to TRBD1. The V gene end was trimmed by 0 bases and the J gene end by 5 bases; junction bases not matched to a gene: 6. CDR1 is SEHNR, CDR2 FQNEAQ, per germline (reference sequence). The length of the CDR3 is 15 residues. CDR3 in amino acids: CASSLASGQRTEAFF. CDR3 nucleotides: TGTGCCAGCAGCTTAGCGTCGGGACAGAGGACTGAAGCTTTCTTT.

The rearrangement links TRBV6-5 to TRBJ2-3; perhaps TRBD1 as D (5 bases). CDR1 and CDR2 from the germline V gene are MNHEY and SVGAGI. The CDR3 has 16 residues. The ends were cut back, 0 bases at V and 1 base at J, with 11 bases in the middle. The CDR3 protein is CASSYSRRGGTDTQYF. The CDR3 coding sequence is TGTGCCAGCAGTTACTCCCGAAGGGGCGGCACAGATACGCAGTATTTT.

This clone was seen a few times. This rearrangement joins TRBV7-9 to TRBJ2-6; D unclear. This CDR3 is 18 amino acids long. Per germline, CDR1 SEHNR and CDR2 FQNEAQ (reference sequence). The V end lost 5 bases, the J end lost 2 bases, and 19 bases lay between the germline ends. CDR3 protein: CASSLRGRDQPGANVLTF. The CDR3 coding sequence is TGTGCCAGCAGCCTACGAGGTAGAGATCAACCTGGGGCCAACGTCCTGACTTTC.

The chain carries TRBV11-1 and TRBJ2-1, with 10 bases fitting TRBD1. CDR1 and CDR2 (germline): SGHAT, FQDESV (reference sequence). V lost 2 bases to trimming and J lost 4 bases; unmatched junction nucleotides: 5. This CDR3 contains 16 residues. The CDR3 DNA reads TGTGCCAGCAGCTTACGACAGGGGGCAACGTACAATGAGCAGTTCTTC. It codes for CASSLRQGATYNEQFF.

This rearrangement joins TRBV11-2 to TRBJ1-6; TRBD1 aligns across 9 bases. Per the germline V gene, CDR1 is SGHAT and CDR2 is FQNNGV. This CDR3 region has 16 residues. V gave up 3 bases and J gave up 9 bases; unmatched junction bases: 9. CDR3 loop: CASSLPKGTGFSPLHF. CDR3 nucleotide sequence: TGTGCCAGCAGCTTGCCGAAAGGGACAGGGTTTTCACCCCTCCACTTT.

This chain joins TRBV5-4 and TRBJ1-2, with D possibly TRBD1 on 6 matching bases. The V end lost 4 bases, the J end lost 4 bases, and 17 bases lay between the germline ends. The germline V gene encodes CDR1 SGHNT and CDR2 YYREEE (reference sequence). This CDR3 has 15 amino acids. Written as DNA, the CDR3 is TGTGCCAGCAGCGTAACAGGGCCGGGTTCCTATGGCTACACCTTC. It encodes CASSVTGPGSYGYTF.

The chain joins TRBV5-6 to TRBJ1-6; 7 bases are a match to TRBD1. The germline CDR1 and CDR2 sequences are SGHDT and YYEEEE. The CDR3 has 16 residues. V shed 4 bases and J 2 bases; nucleotides not matched to a gene: 6. The chain's CDR3 is CASSPQTGTYNSPLHF. The DNA of the CDR3 is TGTGCCAGCAGCCCGCAGACAGGGACCTATAATTCACCCCTCCACTTT.

This clone was counted a few times. This chain uses TRBV5-4 with TRBJ1-1, with D perhaps matching TRBD1 (5 bases). From germline, CDR1 is SGHNT and CDR2 YYREEE (reference sequence). V was shortened by 4 bases and J by 4 bases, with 11 bases between the two germline ends. The CDR3 runs 13 residues. Written as DNA, the CDR3 is TGTGCCAGCAGCCGTGCGGGGCTCACTGAAGCTTTCTTT. Translated: CASSRAGLTEAFF.

This chain joins TRBV11-2 and TRBJ2-6; D might be TRBD1 (5 bases). This CDR3 is 17 amino acids long. Germline loops: CDR1 SGHAT, CDR2 FQNNGV. Trimming stripped 5 bases from V and 2 bases from J, with 16 bases between. The chain's CDR3 is CASSPPLGAPGANVLTF. CDR3 coding DNA: TGTGCCAGCAGCCCCCCGTTAGGGGCTCCTGGGGCCAACGTCCTGACTTTC.

The chain employs TRBV7-9 and TRBJ1-2, with D unclear. V gave up 5 bases and J gave up 3 bases, with 10 bases separating them. Looked up from germline, CDR1 is SEHNR and CDR2 is FQNEAQ (reference sequence). The CDR3 totals 13 residues. The CDR3 protein is CASSGDWDYGYTF. The CDR3 DNA sequence: TGTGCCAGCAGCGGAGACTGGGACTATGGCTACACCTTC.

This chain connects TRBV7-3 to TRBJ2-3; the D gene is possibly TRBD2 (5 bases). This CDR3 comprises 12 residues. The V end was cut by 3 bases, the J end by 6 bases, with 7 bases between. The germline CDR1 and CDR2 sequences are SGHTA and FQGTGA. The CDR3 sequence: CASSFRGDTQYF. CDR3 in DNA: TGTGCCAGCAGCTTTCGGGGTGATACGCAGTATTTT.

Here the CDR3 reads CASSPSGRWGGETQYF. CDR3 in DNA: TGTGCCAGCAGCCCATCGGGCCGGTGGGGGGGAGAGACCCAGTACTTC. This chain links TRBV2 with TRBJ2-5; 7 nucleotides align to TRBD2. The CDR3 contains 16 residues. The V and J ends lost 6 bases and 4 bases, in that order; junction bases with no gene match: 14. Germline-derived CDR1 and CDR2 are SNHLY and FYNNEI.

This clone has only a few counts. The chain is built from TRBV25-1 and TRBJ1-1; possibly TRBD1 for D (5 bases). The CDR3 is 14 residues long. V lost 3 bases and J 1 base, leaving 9 bases between the germline ends. Per the germline V gene, CDR1 is MGHDK and CDR2 is SYGVNS. CDR3 nucleotide sequence: TGTGCCAGCAGTGAGACAGCGTGGAACACTGAAGCTTTCTTT. Translation: CASSETAWNTEAFF.

This rearrangement joins TRBV19 to TRBJ1-6; tentative D call: TRBD1 (6 bases). Germline V CDR1 and CDR2: LNHDA, SQIVND (reference sequence). V was pared by 6 bases and J by 9 bases, with 15 bases between. The CDR3 runs 14 residues. The DNA for the CDR3 is TGTGCCAGTAGACTACAGGGTTTGGTTTCACCCCTCCACTTT. Amino acids: CASRLQGLVSPLHF.

The chain carries TRBV2 and TRBJ1-2; 7 nucleotides line up with TRBD1. CDR3 length: 15 residues. In germline, CDR1 is SNHLY, CDR2 FYNNEI. V shed 6 bases, J shed 4 bases, and the junction held 11 bases outside the gene matches. DNA of the CDR3: TGTGCCAGCAGACCCCCGGGACAGAAAACCTATGGCTACACCTTC. Its protein product is CASRPPGQKTYGYTF.

The rearrangement links TRBV30 to TRBJ1-1, with D tentatively TRBD1 (5 bases). This CDR3 comprises 11 residues. The V end was cut by 4 bases, the J end by 7 bases, with 10 bases between. Germline CDR1 and CDR2: GTSNPN and SVGIG (reference sequence). CDR3 coding DNA: TGTGCCTGGATGGGGGGGGGTGAAGCTTTCTTT. As protein: CAWMGGGEAFF.